This section outlines one T cell receptor (beta chain) sequence together with its context. Its matching antigen is unknown. The data were taken from a study of T cell responses to AZD1222 COVID-19 vaccine. Findings and caveats of the study: Clonal diversity was possibly underestimated, and white British individuals and females predominated among donors.

This table comes from immunoSEQ multiplex PCR, and its TCRdb copy is limited to in-frame clones, with some not included. Of 150,000 to 200,000 clones listed, 90% to 95% are singletons. The CDR3 sequence is 13 residues long. Trimming removed 3 bases at V and 0 bases at J, with 6 bases between. Germline V gene sequence: CDR1 MDHEN, CDR2 SYDVKM. This chain links TRBV28 with TRBJ2-7, with no clear D. Specimen: peripheral blood, collected 28 days after the second AZD1222 dose. This TCR came from an adult who received the AZD1222 COVID-19 vaccine. CDR3: CASSLVSSYEQYF. As DNA, the CDR3 is TGTGCCAGCAGTTTGGTCAGCTCCTACGAGCAGTACTTC.